This T cell receptor (beta chain) stems from a study of OX40 agonist ivuxolimab in advanced cancers. Study background: A diagnosis of hepatocellular carcinoma, melanoma, renal cell or head and neck cancer was present in dose-escalation patients.

As regards this clone: What it binds is not known.

Germline CDR1 reads SGHNT; CDR2 reads YYREEE (reference sequence). The CDR3 is 12 residues long. Trimming took off 0 bases at V and 0 bases at J, with 0 bases between the two ends. Study outcomes and limitations: Expanded clones belonging to CD8+ T cells outnumbered, on average, those of CD4+. By week 6 at 0.1 to 3.0 mg/kg, blood CD4+ and CD8+ T cells had expanded clonally.

Sequenced by immunoSEQ multiplex PCR; TCRdb stores in-frame clones only, minus some. Among 55,000 to 70,000 clones listed, under 85% were seen once. Peripheral blood came from all dose cohorts at three timepoints. Specimen: CD4+ or CD8+ T cells sorted from blood, collected in a trial of the OX40 agonist ivuxolimab. The V gene is TRBV5-4, the J gene TRBJ1-1; no clear D. This receptor was taken from an adult with an advanced solid tumor such as melanoma, head and neck, liver or kidney cancer. The chain's CDR3 is CASSLVNTEAFF. CDR3 bases: TGTGCCAGCAGCTTGGTGAACACTGAAGCTTTCTTT.